Listed below are T cell receptor beta chains from one sample, sequenced in a study of T cells in Graves' hyperthyroidism and ophthalmopathy. TCRdb reprocessed the multiplex PCR reads with MiXCR, giving one entry per CDR3 protein. The sample lists about 580,000 distinct CDR3 sequences, around 14% seen once, with under 7% in the top ten. The sequenced material came from blood. These receptors all stem from a woman in her 30s with Graves' hyperthyroidism that later progressed to Graves' ophthalmopathy. Each CDR3 is given with its conserved first and last residue. Each record gives: J gene, clone size, V gene, D gene, CDR3 DNA, CDR3 protein. The D gene is left open where the match is weak. Part of the rows lack a size; the others show once, few, many or a class for expanded clones.

>TRBJ2-3|many|TRBV3-1|.
TGTGCCAGCAGCCAAGGGGGCTTGAGCACAGATACGCAGTATTTT
CASSQGGLSTDTQYF
>TRBJ1-5|many|TRBV6-1|.
TGTGCCAGCAGTTATTCAGGGAGAGGCAATCAGCCCCAGCATTTT
CASSYSGRGNQPQHF
>TRBJ1-6|.|TRBV7-3|.
TGTGCCAGCAGCTTAAGCGGGGGGGACAATTCACCCCTCCACTTT
CASSLSGGDNSPLHF
>TRBJ2-7|many|TRBV24-1|.
TGTGCCACCAGTGATCGGGACTTCCTACACCGCTCCTACGAGCAGTACTTC
CATSDRDFLHRSYEQYF
>TRBJ1-2|many|TRBV30|TRBD1
TGTGCCTGGAGTGCCTCGCAGGGGGTTAATGGCTACACCTTC
CAWSASQGVNGYTF
>TRBJ1-3|few|TRBV19|.
TGTGCCAGTATGGTTTTGTTCGGAAACACCATATATTTT
CASMVLFGNTIYF
>TRBJ1-2|many|TRBV19|TRBD1
TGTGCCAGTAGTATCCAATGGGACAGGGAAATTGGCTACACCTTC
CASSIQWDREIGYTF
>TRBJ2-7|many|TRBV6-5|.
TGTGCCAGCAGTTACTCAGGGGGAGATCCCTACGAGCAGTACTTC
CASSYSGGDPYEQYF
>TRBJ1-1|many|TRBV12-3/TRBV12-4|.
TGTGCCAGCAGGGAGGCTCCCTTCCCTGAAGCTTTCTTT
CASREAPFPEAFF
>TRBJ2-7|many|TRBV11-3|.
TGTGCCAGCAGTTCCGGGACGGGCTACTACGAGCAGTACTTC
CASSSGTGYYEQYF
>TRBJ1-2|many|TRBV7-9|.
TGTGCCAGCAGCTTAGCCCCAGGGGTCGATAAAATTCATGGCTACACCTTC
CASSLAPGVDKIHGYTF
>TRBJ1-5|once|TRBV5-4|.
TGTGCCTGGAGGGGGGAAGTAGGCAATCAGCCCCAGCATTTT
CAWRGEVGNQPQHF
>TRBJ1-5|many|TRBV30|TRBD1
TGTGCCTGGAGCCGACAGGGGCATCAGCCCCAGCATTTT
CAWSRQGHQPQHF
>TRBJ2-5|many|TRBV27|.
TGTGCCAGCAGTTTAAACCGTATGGAGACCCAGTACTTC
CASSLNRMETQYF
>TRBJ1-4|.|TRBV4-1|.
TGCGCCAGCAGCGCCAGGACGGTTGCTAATGAAAAACTGTTTTTT
CASSARTVANEKLFF
>TRBJ2-7|many|TRBV12-3/TRBV12-4|.
TGTGCCAGCAAGGATGGGGGAATCGGCTACGAGCAGTACTTC
CASKDGGIGYEQYF
>TRBJ2-1|many|TRBV5-1|.
TGCGCCAGCAGCTTGTATGGTGGTGAGCAGTTCTTC
CASSLYGGEQFF
>TRBJ2-3|.|TRBV5-4|.
TGTGCCAGCAGCTTGGTGCAGGGGAGAACAGATACGCAGTATTTT
CASSLVQGRTDTQYF
>TRBJ2-5|many|TRBV10-3|.
TGTGCCATCAGTGGTGGGATCCCTGGGGAGACCCAGTACTTC
CAISGGIPGETQYF
>TRBJ2-2|few|TRBV27|TRBD1
TGTGCCAGCACCACCGGGACAGGGGTCACCGGGGAGCTGTTTTTT
CASTTGTGVTGELFF
>TRBJ2-4|.|TRBV7-2|TRBD1
TGTGCCAGCAGCAAGGACAGGGAGAGTGCAGTGGCCAAAAACATTCAGTACTTC
CASSKDRESAVAKNIQYF
>TRBJ2-7|many|TRBV20-1|.
TGCAGTGCTAGAACAGGGTCAACCGAGCAGTACTTC
CSARTGSTEQYF
>TRBJ2-7|many|TRBV5-6|.
TGTGCCAGCAGCTTGGCCGTCCCTCCCTACGAGCAGTACTTC
CASSLAVPPYEQYF
>TRBJ1-2|many|TRBV19|.
TGTGCCAGTAGCCAGACAGAGGATCCGGATGGCTACACCTTC
CASSQTEDPDGYTF
>TRBJ2-3|.|TRBV4-3|.
TGCGCCAGCAGCCCCGAACGGAGAGGGACGCAGTATTTT
CASSPERRGTQYF
>TRBJ1-3|.|TRBV6-1|TRBD1
TGTGCCACACATTGGGACAGGTCGAGCTCTGGAAACACCATATATTTT
CATHWDRSSSGNTIYF
>TRBJ2-3|.|TRBV4-3|TRBD1
TGCGCCAGCTCAGGGGGCGCGGGAAATACGCAGTATTTT
CASSGGAGNTQYF
>TRBJ2-1|many|TRBV19|.
TGTGCCAGTAGTATTGGCCCTCCCATTGTCAATGAGCAGTTCTTC
CASSIGPPIVNEQFF
>TRBJ1-2|few|TRBV10-3|TRBD1
TGTGCCAGCAGGACCCGACGGACAGGGCGCGGCTATGGCTACACCTTC
CASRTRRTGRGYGYTF
>TRBJ1-6|many|TRBV2|TRBD1
TGTGCCAGCAGTGAAGCGCTTGGGACAGGGAGTTCACCCCTCCACTTT
CASSEALGTGSSPLHF
>TRBJ1-1|few|TRBV30|.
TGTGCCTGGAGCCTCGGGGCCAATCGAGCTTTCTTT
CAWSLGANRAFF
>TRBJ1-3|many|TRBV28|.
TGTGCCAGCAGCCGACCCCTAATCTCTGGAAACACCATATATTTT
CASSRPLISGNTIYF
>TRBJ2-3|many|TRBV18|TRBD2
TGTGCCAGCTCATCGGGACTAGCGGGAGATACGCAGTATTTT
CASSSGLAGDTQYF